This T cell receptor beta chain came from a study of shared clonotypes between healthy human individuals. The CDR3 spans 15 residues. V dropped 5 bases and J dropped 6; count of bases not matched to a gene: 7. CDR1 and CDR2 from the germline V gene are SGHTA and FQGNSA. TCRdb keeps only in-frame clones here, not all; method: immunoSEQ multiplex PCR. The sample lists about a million clones, approximately 75% seen once, with 0.89% in the top ten. This clone came up once. Sequencing was carried out using memory CD4+ T cells from PBMCs. Subset reported: CD45RA-negative fraction. This receptor was taken from a young man in good health. Some clones in this sample may be carry-over from other donors' samples. This chain joins TRBV7-2 and TRBJ1-5, with 10 nucleotides matching TRBD1. In DNA, the CDR3 is TGTGCCAGCAGCGCGCCCCGGGACAGGGGTCAGCCCCAGCATTTT. Residues: CASSAPRDRGQPQHF.